What follows is one TCR beta chain and its context. Its target is not known. Sequencing used immunoSEQ multiplex PCR; TCRdb keeps in-frame clones, though not all of them. Among 140,000 to 150,000 clones listed, roughly 91% were seen once. This entry belongs to a study of T cell responses to AZD1222 COVID-19 vaccine. Study-wide points: Repertoire sampling happened only post peak T cell response. Reportedly, nearly half of unique spike TCRs recognized epitopes outside B.1.351/B.1.1.7 mutations.

Germline V gives CDR1 MNHNS, CDR2 SASEGT. V was clipped by 2 bases and J by 4 bases, with 14 bases between them. The CDR3 has 15 residues. This receptor was obtained from an adult in good health. V is TRBV6-1 and J is TRBJ1-2; unclear D gene. Sequenced here: peripheral blood, sampled on day 0 of AZD1222 vaccination. This CDR3 is CASSESLGTRYGYTF. Written as DNA, the CDR3 is TGTGCCAGCAGTGAATCCCTCGGCACGCGCTATGGCTACACCTTC.